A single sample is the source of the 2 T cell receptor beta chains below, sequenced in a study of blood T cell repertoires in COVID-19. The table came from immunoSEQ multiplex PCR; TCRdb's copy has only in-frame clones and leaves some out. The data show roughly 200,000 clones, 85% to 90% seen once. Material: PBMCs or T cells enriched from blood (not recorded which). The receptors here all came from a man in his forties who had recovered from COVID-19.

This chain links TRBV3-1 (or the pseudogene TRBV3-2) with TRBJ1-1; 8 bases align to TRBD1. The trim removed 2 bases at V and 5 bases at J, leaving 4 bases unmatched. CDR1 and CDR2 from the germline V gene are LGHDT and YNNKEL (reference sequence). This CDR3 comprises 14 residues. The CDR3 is CASSQQGAGTEAFF. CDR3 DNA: TGTGCCAGCAGCCAACAGGGGGCTGGTACTGAAGCTTTCTTT.

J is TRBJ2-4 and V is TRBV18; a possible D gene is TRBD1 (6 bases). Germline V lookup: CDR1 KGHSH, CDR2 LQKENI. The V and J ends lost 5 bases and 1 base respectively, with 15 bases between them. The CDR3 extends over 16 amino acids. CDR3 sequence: CASSEGGVGAKNIQYF. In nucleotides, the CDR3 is TGTGCCAGCTCAGAAGGGGGAGTTGGGGCCAAAAACATTCAGTACTTC.